The present TCR beta chain was sequenced within a study of response to subunit inactivated influenza vaccine. This clonotype was counted between two and nine times. MiXCR was run by TCRdb on the RT-PCR reads, yielding one entry per CDR3 protein. The table includes about 570,000 distinct CDR3 sequences, approximately 10% detected once. V shed 5 bases, J shed 5 bases, and the junction held 9 bases outside the gene matches. The CDR3 has 16 residues. CDR1 and CDR2 (germline): MNHNS, SASEGT. This sample was also put to use in a study of T cells expressing NK-cell markers. That report notes: The authors made TCR beta cDNA libraries by 5'RACE template switching. This switching added a universal primer site and UMIs. In sorted CD3+CD56+NKG2C+, CD3+CD56+NKG2C- and CD3+CD56-NKG2C+ T cells, TCR beta repertoires were obtained. Among eight sequenced donors, seven carried HCMV seropositivity while one was seronegative. These same clonotypes (in several donors) also led the CD3+CD56-NKG2C+ fraction. Whether the expanded NKG2C+ T cell clones recognized HCMV remained unclear.

V gene TRBV6-1 combines with J gene TRBJ2-7; 13 bases agree with TRBD2. The specimen comprised PBMCs from blood, sampled on the day of vaccination. This TCR came from a man aged 50 to 60 who received an inactivated influenza vaccine. Here the CDR3 reads CASSLGGLAGRNEQYF. DNA of the CDR3: TGTGCCAGCAGTCTTGGGGGACTAGCGGGGCGCAACGAGCAGTACTTC.